These 24 T cell receptor beta chains were sequenced from one sample in a study of regulatory T cells in long-lasting Graves disease. Stated time point: newly diagnosed GD, antithyroid drugs for less than 3 months. Researchers made the TCR library from RNA that was extracted from PBMCs. Both iRepertoire HTBI primers and Arm-PCR of CDR3 regions were used to build the TCR beta libraries. TCRdb redid the calling of the multiplex PCR reads with MiXCR, one entry per CDR3 protein. The table lists approximately 490,000 distinct CDR3 sequences, about 17% of them singletons. The same specimen was also included in a second study, on T cells in Graves' hyperthyroidism and ophthalmopathy.

The sequenced sample was peripheral blood mononuclear cells (PBMCs), obtained at new diagnosis, from a patient treated with antithyroid drugs. All receptors come from a man aged 40-49 years with Graves disease.

This clonotype was counted at least ten times. The gene calls are TRBV5-1 and TRBJ2-5; TRBD2 agrees at 8 bases. The germline V gene has CDR1 SGHRS and CDR2 YFSETQ. The CDR3 runs 14 residues. V shed 3 bases and J 5 bases; nucleotides not matched to a gene: 6. The CDR3 loop reads CASSYGRAGETQYF. DNA of the CDR3: TGCGCCAGCAGCTACGGGAGGGCCGGGGAGACCCAGTACTTC.

J is TRBJ1-5 and V is TRBV10-3, with 7 bases aligning to TRBD1. V was clipped by 2 bases and J by 3 bases; unmatched bases: 4. The CDR3 runs 15 residues. The germline V gene encodes CDR1 ENHRY and CDR2 SYGVKD. The CDR3 loop reads CAISETGDVNQPQHF. CDR3 DNA sequence: TGTGCCATCAGTGAGACAGGGGATGTCAATCAGCCCCAGCATTTT.

This clonotype came up a few times. DNA of the CDR3: TGCGCCAGCAGCTTGGCGGTTGGGAACACCTGGACCAACGTCCTGACTTTC. This gives the protein CASSLAVGNTWTNVLTF. The chain has TRBV5-1 and TRBJ2-6; no reliable D call. CDR3 length equals 17 residues. Germline CDR1 and CDR2: SGHRS and YFSETQ. Trimming removed 0 bases from V and 8 bases from J, with 18 bases in between.

A few counts support this clonotype. This rearrangement joins TRBV9 to TRBJ2-2, with TRBD2 as a possible D gene (5 bases). V was cut by 3 bases and J by 0 bases, with 12 bases left in between. Germline CDR1 SGDLS, CDR2 YYNGEE. The CDR3 spans 16 residues. This CDR3 reads CASSESLVANTGELFF. For the CDR3, the DNA is TGTGCCAGCAGCGAATCACTAGTTGCGAACACCGGGGAGCTGTTTTTT.

The chain has TRBV11-2 and TRBJ1-6; perhaps TRBD1 as D (5 bases). This CDR3 has 16 amino acids. Deletions cut 1 base from V and 1 base from J, with 8 bases between. Germline lookup yields CDR1 SGHAT and CDR2 FQNNGV. CDR3 nucleotide sequence: TGTGCCAGCAGCTTAGGGGGGGGGTCCTATAATTCACCCCTCCACTTT. Amino acids: CASSLGGGSYNSPLHF.

This clonotype was seen many times. The chain has TRBV12-3 or TRBV12-4 and TRBJ2-1, with 8 nucleotides matching TRBD2. The CDR3 runs to 16 residues. Trimming at V came to 1 base and at J to 12 bases, leaving 14 bases not matched to a gene. This CDR3 is CASSLEGVGSGTPQFF. CDR3 DNA: TGTGCCAGCAGTTTAGAAGGTGTCGGTAGCGGGACCCCGCAGTTCTTC.

The rearrangement joins TRBV10-3 to TRBJ2-7; D not certain. Per germline, CDR1 ENHRY and CDR2 SYGVKD. The CDR3 extends over 12 amino acids. V dropped 3 bases and J dropped 3 bases, with 6 bases sitting between them. The CDR3 protein is CAISDQDYEQYF. The CDR3 coding sequence is TGTGCCATCAGTGATCAGGACTACGAGCAGTACTTC.

This clonotype was detected a few times. This chain joins TRBV30 and TRBJ2-7, with a possible D match to TRBD2 (5 bases). The germline V and J ends were trimmed by 2 bases and 3 bases, with 17 bases remaining between them. The CDR3 contains 15 residues. Germline loops: CDR1 GTSNPN, CDR2 SVGIG (reference sequence). CDR3 protein: CAWSPAGPRSYEQYF. In DNA, the CDR3 is TGTGCCTGGAGTCCGGCGGGCCCAAGGAGCTACGAGCAGTACTTC.

This clonotype was detected ten times or more. V is TRBV5-1 and J is TRBJ2-1; tentatively, D is TRBD1 (5 bases). This CDR3 region has 15 residues. Trimming cost V 2 bases and J 9 bases, with 18 bases left between them. Germline CDR1 reads SGHRS; CDR2 reads YFSETQ. CDR3 sequence (DNA): TGCGCCAGCAGCTTCGGCAGGGCGGCCGAATCTGAGCAGTTCTTC. This codes for CASSFGRAAESEQFF. The variable domain in full, with the rest retrieved from reference TRBV5-1 and TRBJ2-1, is KAGVTQTPRYLIKTRGQQVTLSCSPISGHRSVSWYQQTPGQGLQFLFEYFSETQRNKGNFPGRFSGRQFSNSRSEMNVSTLELGDSALYLCASSFGRAAESEQFFGPGTRLTVL.

On this clonotype: This clone may be a read error of a much larger clone one base away. The chain combines TRBV2 with TRBJ2-3, with D perhaps TRBD1 (5 bases). Trimming left V 6 bases short and J 5 bases short, with 18 bases between. This CDR3 contains 15 residues. Germline assignment: CDR1 SNHLY and CDR2 FYNNEI. Written as DNA, the CDR3 is TGTGCCAGCAGCCAACTGGACAAGATATTAGATACGCAGTATTTT. Translated: CASSQLDKILDTQYF.

The sample holds many counts of this clonotype. J is TRBJ2-5 and V is TRBV20-1; perhaps TRBD1 as D (6 bases). The CDR3 totals 18 residues. Trimming shortened V by 0 bases and J by 4 bases, and 24 bases separated the two germline ends. Germline-derived CDR1 and CDR2 are DFQATT and SNEGSKA (reference sequence). The CDR3 reads CSARDAPNRDTLGETQYF. As DNA, the CDR3 is TGCAGTGCTAGAGATGCACCAAACCGGGACACCCTGGGAGAGACCCAGTACTTC.

This clonotype occurred many times. The chain joins TRBV5-1 to TRBJ2-7, with D possibly called TRBD1 or TRBD2 (7 bases each). The CDR3 has 16 amino acids. Trimming took 4 bases from V and 0 from J, leaving 17 bases between them. Germline CDR1 SGHRS, CDR2 YFSETQ. The CDR3 is CASSPGGQTSSYEQYF. DNA for the CDR3: TGCGCCAGCAGCCCGGGGGGACAGACTAGCTCCTACGAGCAGTACTTC.

This clonotype was seen only a few times. The V gene is TRBV10-3, the J gene TRBJ2-7; D is possibly TRBD2 (5 bases). CDR1 ENHRY and CDR2 SYGVKD come from the germline V gene. V shed 0 bases and J shed 5 bases, with 11 bases lying between them. The CDR3 covers 14 residues. Here the CDR3 DNA reads TGTGCCATCAGTGAGTCGAGGGAAAAAAACGAGCAGTACTTC. This encodes CAISESREKNEQYF.

In its sample, this clonotype was seen a few times. This sequence joins TRBV6-2 or TRBV6-3 and TRBJ2-6; 7 bases fit TRBD2. This CDR3 comprises 17 residues. Germline values: CDR1 MNHEY, CDR2 SVGEGT. With 4 bases clipped from V and 0 bases from J, the junction kept 6 bases outside the gene matches. CDR3 DNA: TGTGCCAGCAGTTTGGGAGGGTTCGGCTCTGGGGCCAACGTCCTGACTTTC. It yields the protein CASSLGGFGSGANVLTF.

The sample holds many counts of this clonotype. The V and J genes are TRBV15 and TRBJ1-5, with TRBD1 matching 7 bases. CDR3 length: 16 amino acids. V lost 0 bases to trimming and J lost 4 bases; unmatched junction nucleotides: 6. CDR1 and CDR2 from the germline V gene are LNHNV and YYDKDF (reference sequence). The CDR3 spells CATSREQGRKNQPQHF. DNA of the CDR3: TGTGCCACCAGCAGAGAACAGGGGAGGAAAAATCAGCCCCAGCATTTT.

This clonotype was detected many times. The V call is TRBV5-1, the J call TRBJ1-6; D ambiguous. Trimming took 2 bases from V and 10 from J, leaving 13 bases between them. This CDR3 is 14 amino acids long. In germline, CDR1 is SGHRS, CDR2 YFSETQ. This CDR3 is CASSLAGLGSPLHF. The CDR3 DNA follows: TGCGCCAGCAGCTTAGCGGGGTTAGGCTCACCCCTCCACTTT.

V usage is TRBV5-1 and J usage is TRBJ1-6, with D possibly being TRBD1 (5 bases). The CDR3 contains 16 residues. V gave up 0 bases and J gave up 8 bases, with 15 bases separating them. The germline V gene has CDR1 SGHRS and CDR2 YFSETQ. CDR3 nucleotide sequence: TGCGCCAGCAGCTTGGGGACACAGGATTTGGATTCACCCCTCCACTTT. Amino acids: CASSLGTQDLDSPLHF.

In the case of this clonotype: A much larger clone differs from this one at a single base, so this may be a read error. V gene TRBV30 combines with J gene TRBJ1-6; D is ambiguous. The CDR3 runs 12 residues. Germline CDR1 is GTSNPN and CDR2 is SVGIG (reference sequence). CDR3 sequence (DNA): TGTGCCCGGAGTTCGCTTAATTCACCCCTCCACTTT. It yields the protein CARSSLNSPLHF.

On this clonotype itself: This clone may be a read error of a much larger clone one base away. V is TRBV6-9 and J is TRBJ2-1, with 11 bases identical to TRBD1. Germline loops: CDR1 MNHGY, CDR2 SVAAGI. The CDR3 totals 16 residues. The trim removed 3 bases at V and 6 bases at J, leaving 7 bases unmatched. The DNA for the CDR3 is TGTGCCAGCAGTTACTTGAGGACAGGGGGCTTCAATGAGCAGTTCTTC. Translating it yields CASSYLRTGGFNEQFF.

This clonotype has a count of ten or more. The chain is built from TRBV6-1 and TRBJ2-5; D possibly uses TRBD1 or TRBD2 (5 bases each). The CDR3 sequence is 15 residues long. The germline V gene has CDR1 MNHNS and CDR2 SASEGT. V shed 4 bases and J shed 5 bases, with 17 bases lying between them. In nucleotides, the CDR3 is TGTGCCAGCAGTGCCTCGGGGTCCTCAGGGGAGACCCAGTACTTC. It translates to CASSASGSSGETQYF.

This clonotype was recorded a few times. This chain connects TRBV7-9 to TRBJ2-7; TRBD2 might be the D (6 bases). CDR1 SEHNR and CDR2 FQNEAQ come from the germline V gene (reference sequence). V shed 5 bases and J shed 0 bases, with 11 bases lying between them. The CDR3 sequence is 14 residues long. The CDR3 bases are TGTGCCAGCAGCGGGGACTCCTACTCCTACGAGCAGTACTTC. As protein: CASSGDSYSYEQYF.

This clonotype occurred a few times. The CDR3 here is CSGLRGGAGELFF. CDR3 coding DNA: TGCAGCGGACTAAGAGGAGGGGCCGGGGAGCTGTTTTTT. V usage is TRBV29-1 and J usage is TRBJ2-2; D might be TRBD2 (6 bases). V was pared by 7 bases and J by 6 bases, with 15 bases between. The CDR3 length is 13 residues. Germline V gene lookup returns CDR1 SQVTM and CDR2 ANQGSEA.

The chain couples TRBV5-1 to TRBJ2-5; D call uncertain. The V end was cut by 2 bases, the J end by 0 bases, with 5 bases between. This CDR3 region has 13 residues. Germline lookup yields CDR1 SGHRS and CDR2 YFSETQ. DNA for the CDR3: TGCGCCAGCAGCTTAAAGAACCAAGAGACCCAGTACTTC. Its translation: CASSLKNQETQYF.

In this sample, this clonotype turned up a few times. The chain uses TRBV20-1 and TRBJ2-3; tentative D call: TRBD2 (6 bases). Per germline, CDR1 DFQATT and CDR2 SNEGSKA (reference sequence). The CDR3 is 14 amino acids. V was cut by 6 bases and J by 4 bases, with 17 bases left in between. CDR3 DNA: TGCAGTGCACCAGCCTACCCGGGAGCAGATACGCAGTATTTT. This sequence encodes CSAPAYPGADTQYF.